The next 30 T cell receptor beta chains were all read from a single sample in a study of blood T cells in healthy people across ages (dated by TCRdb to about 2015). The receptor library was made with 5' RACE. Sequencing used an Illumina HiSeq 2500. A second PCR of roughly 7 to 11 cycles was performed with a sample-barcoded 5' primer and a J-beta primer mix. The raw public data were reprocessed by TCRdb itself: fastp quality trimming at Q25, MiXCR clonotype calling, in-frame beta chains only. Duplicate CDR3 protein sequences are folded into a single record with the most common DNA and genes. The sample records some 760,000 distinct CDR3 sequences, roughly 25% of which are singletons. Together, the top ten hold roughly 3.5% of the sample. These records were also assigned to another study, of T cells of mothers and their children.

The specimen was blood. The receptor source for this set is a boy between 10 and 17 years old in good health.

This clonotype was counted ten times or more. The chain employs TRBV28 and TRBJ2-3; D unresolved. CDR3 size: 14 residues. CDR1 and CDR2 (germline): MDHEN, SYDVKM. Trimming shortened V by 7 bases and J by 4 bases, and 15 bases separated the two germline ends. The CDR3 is CASKPGSEADTQYF. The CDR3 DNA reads TGTGCCAGCAAACCGGGCTCGGAAGCAGATACGCAGTATTTT.

CDR3 sequence reads: CASSLSGIINNEQFF. For the CDR3, the DNA is TGTGCCAGCAGCTTGTCAGGAATTATAAACAATGAGCAGTTCTTC. The chain employs TRBV7-2 and TRBJ2-7; D is ambiguous. The DNA matches TRBJ2-1 better at its end, which makes the J call doubtful. Germline-derived CDR1 and CDR2 are SGHTA and FQGNSA. The CDR3 loop spans 15 amino acids.

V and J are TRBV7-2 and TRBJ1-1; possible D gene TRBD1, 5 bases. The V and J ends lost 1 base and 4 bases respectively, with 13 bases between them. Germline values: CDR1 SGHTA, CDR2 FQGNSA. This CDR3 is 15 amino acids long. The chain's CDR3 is CASSLGQTPSTEAFF. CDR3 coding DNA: TGTGCCAGCAGCTTAGGACAGACACCGAGCACTGAAGCTTTCTTT.

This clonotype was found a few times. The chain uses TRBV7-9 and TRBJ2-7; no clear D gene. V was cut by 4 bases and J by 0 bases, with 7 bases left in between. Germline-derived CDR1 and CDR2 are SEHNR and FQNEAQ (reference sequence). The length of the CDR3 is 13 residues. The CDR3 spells CASSWSSSYEQYF. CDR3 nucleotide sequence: TGTGCCAGCAGCTGGAGCAGCTCCTACGAGCAGTACTTC. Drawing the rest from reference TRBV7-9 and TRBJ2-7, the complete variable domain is DTGVSQNPRHKITKRGQNVTFRCDPISEHNRLYWYRQTLGQGPEFLTYFQNEAQLEKSRLLSDRFSAERPKGSFSTLEIQRTEQGDSAMYLCASSWSSSYEQYFGPGTRLTVT.

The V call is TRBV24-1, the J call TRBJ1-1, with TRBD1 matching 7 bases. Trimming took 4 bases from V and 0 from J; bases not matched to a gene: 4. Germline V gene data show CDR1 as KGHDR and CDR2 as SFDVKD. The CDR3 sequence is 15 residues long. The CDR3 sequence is CATSESRGVNTEAFF. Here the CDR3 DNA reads TGTGCCACCAGTGAGTCCAGGGGGGTGAACACTGAAGCTTTCTTT.

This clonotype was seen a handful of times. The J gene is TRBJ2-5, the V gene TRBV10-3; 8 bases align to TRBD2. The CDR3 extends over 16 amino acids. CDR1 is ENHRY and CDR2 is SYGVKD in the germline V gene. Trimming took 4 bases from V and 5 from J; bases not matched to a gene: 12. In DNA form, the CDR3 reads TGTGCCATCAGTGGTCGTCCGGCGGGGGGCGGGGAGACCCAGTACTTC. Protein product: CAISGRPAGGGETQYF.

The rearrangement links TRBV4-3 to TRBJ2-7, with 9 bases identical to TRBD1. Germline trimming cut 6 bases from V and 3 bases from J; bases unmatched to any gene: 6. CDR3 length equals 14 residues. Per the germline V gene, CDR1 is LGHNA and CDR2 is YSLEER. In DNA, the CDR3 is TGCGCCAGCAGTCAAAACAGGGGGCTCTACGAGCAGTACTTC. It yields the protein CASSQNRGLYEQYF.

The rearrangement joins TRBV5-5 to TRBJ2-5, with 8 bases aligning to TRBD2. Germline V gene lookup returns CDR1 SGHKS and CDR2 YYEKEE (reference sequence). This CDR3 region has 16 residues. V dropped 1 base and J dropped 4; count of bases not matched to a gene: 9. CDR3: CASSLMTGGYRETQYF. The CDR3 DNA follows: TGTGCCAGCAGCTTGATGACGGGGGGGTACCGAGAGACCCAGTACTTC.

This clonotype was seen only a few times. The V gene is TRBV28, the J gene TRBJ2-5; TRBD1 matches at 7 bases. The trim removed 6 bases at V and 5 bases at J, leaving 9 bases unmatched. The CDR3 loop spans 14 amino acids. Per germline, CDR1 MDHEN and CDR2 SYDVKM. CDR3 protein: CASSTRGLAETQYF. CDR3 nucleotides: TGTGCCAGCAGCACCAGGGGGTTAGCGGAGACCCAGTACTTC.

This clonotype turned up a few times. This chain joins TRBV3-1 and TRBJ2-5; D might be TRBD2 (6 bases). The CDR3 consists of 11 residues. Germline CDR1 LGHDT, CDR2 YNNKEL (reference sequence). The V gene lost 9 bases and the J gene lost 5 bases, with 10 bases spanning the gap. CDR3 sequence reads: CASAGLETQYF. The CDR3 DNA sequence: TGTGCCAGTGCGGGGTTGGAGACCCAGTACTTC.

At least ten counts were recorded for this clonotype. CDR3 DNA sequence: TGTGCCAGCAGCTTCACCGGGGAGCTGTTTTTT. Encoded protein: CASSFTGELFF. V usage is TRBV12-3 or TRBV12-4 and J usage is TRBJ2-2; D not certain. The CDR3 extends over 11 amino acids. V was shortened by 6 bases and J by 4 bases, with 3 bases between the two germline ends.

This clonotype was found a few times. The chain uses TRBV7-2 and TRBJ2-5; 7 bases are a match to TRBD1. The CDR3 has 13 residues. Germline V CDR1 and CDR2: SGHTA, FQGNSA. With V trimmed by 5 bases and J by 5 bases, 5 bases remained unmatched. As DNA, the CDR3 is TGTGCCAGCAGCCAGGGGGAGTACGAGACCCAGTACTTC. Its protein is CASSQGEYETQYF.

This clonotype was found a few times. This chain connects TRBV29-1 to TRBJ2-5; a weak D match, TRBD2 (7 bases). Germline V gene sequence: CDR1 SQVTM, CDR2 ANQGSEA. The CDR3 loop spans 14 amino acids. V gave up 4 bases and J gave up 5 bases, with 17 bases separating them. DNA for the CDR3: TGCAGCGTTGGAACGGGGCGGGGGCCGGAGACCCAGTACTTC. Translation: CSVGTGRGPETQYF.

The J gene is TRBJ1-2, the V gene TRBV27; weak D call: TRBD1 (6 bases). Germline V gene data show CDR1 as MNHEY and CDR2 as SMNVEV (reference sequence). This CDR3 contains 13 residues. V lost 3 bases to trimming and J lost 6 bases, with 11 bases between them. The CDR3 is CASSFGGRDGYTF. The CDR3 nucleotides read TGTGCCAGCAGTTTTGGGGGGCGCGATGGCTACACCTTC.

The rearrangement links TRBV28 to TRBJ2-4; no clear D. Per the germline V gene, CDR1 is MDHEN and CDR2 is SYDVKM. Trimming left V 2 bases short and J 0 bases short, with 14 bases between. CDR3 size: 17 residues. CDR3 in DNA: TGTGCCAGCAGTTTACCGGCTGGGCAACTAGCCAAAAACATTCAGTACTTC. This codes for CASSLPAGQLAKNIQYF.

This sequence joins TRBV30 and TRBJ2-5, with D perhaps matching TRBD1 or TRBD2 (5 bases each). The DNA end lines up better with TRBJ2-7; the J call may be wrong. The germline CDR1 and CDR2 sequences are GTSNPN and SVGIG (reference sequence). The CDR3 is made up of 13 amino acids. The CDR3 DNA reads TGTGCCTGGACGGGGCTGTACGGCCACGAGCAGTACTTC. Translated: CAWTGLYGHEQYF.

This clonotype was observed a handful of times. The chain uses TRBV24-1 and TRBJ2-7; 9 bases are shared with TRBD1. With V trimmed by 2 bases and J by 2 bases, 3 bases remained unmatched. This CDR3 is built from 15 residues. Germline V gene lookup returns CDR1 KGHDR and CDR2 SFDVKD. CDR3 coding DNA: TGTGCCACCAGTGATTCACAGGGGGCGACCTACGAGCAGTACTTC. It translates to CATSDSQGATYEQYF.

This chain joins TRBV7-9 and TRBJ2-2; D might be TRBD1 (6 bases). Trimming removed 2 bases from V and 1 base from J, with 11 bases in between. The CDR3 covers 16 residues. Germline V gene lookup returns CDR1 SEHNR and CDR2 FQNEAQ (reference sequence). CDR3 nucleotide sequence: TGTGCCAGCAGCTTACGGTCCAGGGGGAACACCGGGGAGCTGTTTTTT. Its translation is CASSLRSRGNTGELFF.

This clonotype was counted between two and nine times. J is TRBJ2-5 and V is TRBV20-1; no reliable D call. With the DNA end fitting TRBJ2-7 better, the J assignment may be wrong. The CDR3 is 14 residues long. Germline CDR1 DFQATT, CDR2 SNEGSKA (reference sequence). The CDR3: CSARDDSSFYEQYF. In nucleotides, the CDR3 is TGCAGTGCTAGAGATGATTCAAGTTTCTACGAGCAGTACTTC.

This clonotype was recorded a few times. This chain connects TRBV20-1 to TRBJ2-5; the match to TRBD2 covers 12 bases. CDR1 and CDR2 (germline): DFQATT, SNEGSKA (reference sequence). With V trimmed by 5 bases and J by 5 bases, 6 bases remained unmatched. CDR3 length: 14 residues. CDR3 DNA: TGCAGTGCTCGACTAGCGGGAGCGGGTGAGACCCAGTACTTC. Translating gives CSARLAGAGETQYF.

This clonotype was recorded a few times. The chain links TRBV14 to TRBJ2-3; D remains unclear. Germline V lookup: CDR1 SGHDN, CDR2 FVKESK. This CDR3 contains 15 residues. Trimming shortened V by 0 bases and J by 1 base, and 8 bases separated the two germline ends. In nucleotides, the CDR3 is TGTGCCAGCAGCCAAGATCGAGGCCGCACAGATACGCAGTATTTT. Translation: CASSQDRGRTDTQYF.

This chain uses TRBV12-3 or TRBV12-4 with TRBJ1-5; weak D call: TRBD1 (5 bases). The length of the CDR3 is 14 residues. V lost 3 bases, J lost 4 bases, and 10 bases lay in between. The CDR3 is CASSLGVRNQPQHF. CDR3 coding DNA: TGTGCCAGCAGTTTGGGGGTAAGGAATCAGCCCCAGCATTTT.

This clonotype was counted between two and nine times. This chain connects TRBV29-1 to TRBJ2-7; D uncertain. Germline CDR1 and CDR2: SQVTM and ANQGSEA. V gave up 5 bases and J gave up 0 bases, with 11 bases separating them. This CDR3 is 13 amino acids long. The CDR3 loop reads CSVMGLSSYEQYF. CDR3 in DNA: TGCAGCGTTATGGGCCTAAGCTCCTACGAGCAGTACTTC.

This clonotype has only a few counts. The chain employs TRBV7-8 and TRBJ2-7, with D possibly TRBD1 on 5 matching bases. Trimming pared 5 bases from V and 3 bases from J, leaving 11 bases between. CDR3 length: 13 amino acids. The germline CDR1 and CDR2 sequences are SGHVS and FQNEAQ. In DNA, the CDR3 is TGTGCCAGCAGCCATACAGGTTACTACGAGCAGTACTTC. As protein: CASSHTGYYEQYF.

The CDR3 region is CASSGLQGVMGTQYF. The CDR3, as DNA: TGTGCCAGCAGTGGTCTGCAGGGAGTTATGGGGACCCAGTACTTC. The genes are TRBV6-1 and TRBJ2-5; D might be TRBD1 or TRBD2, each matching 5 bases. The CDR3 is 15 amino acids. Trimming stripped 4 bases from V and 7 bases from J, with 19 bases between. The germline V gene has CDR1 MNHNS and CDR2 SASEGT.

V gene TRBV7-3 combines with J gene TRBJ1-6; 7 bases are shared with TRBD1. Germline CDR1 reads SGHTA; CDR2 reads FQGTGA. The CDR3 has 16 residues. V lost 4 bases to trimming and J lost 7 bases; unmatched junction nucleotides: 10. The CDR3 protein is CASSSQRDSVNSPLHF. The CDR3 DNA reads TGTGCCAGCAGCTCCCAGCGGGACAGTGTCAATTCACCCCTCCACTTT.

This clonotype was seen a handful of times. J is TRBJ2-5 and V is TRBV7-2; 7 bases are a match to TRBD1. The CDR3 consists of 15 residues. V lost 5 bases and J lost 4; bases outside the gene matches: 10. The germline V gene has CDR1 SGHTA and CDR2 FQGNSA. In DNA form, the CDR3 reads TGTGCCAGCAGCACAGCCTCCGGGACAGCAGAGACCCAGTACTTC. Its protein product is CASSTASGTAETQYF.

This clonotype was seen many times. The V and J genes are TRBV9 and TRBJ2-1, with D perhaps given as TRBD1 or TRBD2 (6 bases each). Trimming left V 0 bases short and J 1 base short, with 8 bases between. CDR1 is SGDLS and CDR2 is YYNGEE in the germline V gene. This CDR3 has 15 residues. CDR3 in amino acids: CASSVEGGSYNEQFF. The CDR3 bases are TGTGCCAGCAGCGTAGAAGGGGGGTCCTACAATGAGCAGTTCTTC.

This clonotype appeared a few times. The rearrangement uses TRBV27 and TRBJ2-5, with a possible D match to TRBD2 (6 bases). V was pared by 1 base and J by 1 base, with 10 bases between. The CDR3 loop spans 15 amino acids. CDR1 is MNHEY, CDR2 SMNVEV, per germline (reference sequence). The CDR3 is CASSLWRGAQETQYF. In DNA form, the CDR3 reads TGTGCCAGCAGTTTATGGCGGGGCGCCCAAGAGACCCAGTACTTC.

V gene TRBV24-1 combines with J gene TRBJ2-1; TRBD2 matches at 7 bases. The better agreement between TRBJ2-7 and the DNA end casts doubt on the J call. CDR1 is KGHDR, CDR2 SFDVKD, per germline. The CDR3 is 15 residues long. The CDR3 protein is CATSDSASGTCEQYF. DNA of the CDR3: TGTGCCACCAGTGATTCTGCTAGCGGCACCTGCGAGCAGTACTTC.